These 9 T cell receptor beta chains originate from one sample sequenced in a study of T cell responses to AZD1222 COVID-19 vaccine. The assay was immunoSEQ multiplex PCR, and TCRdb's table has in-frame clones only and misses some. The table has some 100,000 clones, 85% to 90% seen once. This sample comprised peripheral blood, obtained 28 days after the second AZD1222 dose. Source of these receptors: an adult who received the AZD1222 COVID-19 vaccine.

The chain recombines TRBV2 with TRBJ2-7; tentatively, D is TRBD2 (5 bases). The germline V gene has CDR1 SNHLY and CDR2 FYNNEI. V lost 5 bases and J 3 bases, leaving 8 bases between the germline ends. The CDR3 runs 12 residues. CDR3 protein: CASSNRGYEQYF. The CDR3 bases are TGTGCCAGCAGTAACCGGGGCTACGAGCAGTACTTC.

The chain uses TRBV6-5 and TRBJ1-1; D is uncertain. The CDR3 loop spans 14 amino acids. CDR1 and CDR2 from the germline V gene are MNHEY and SVGAGI. The germline V and J ends were trimmed by 0 bases and 3 bases, with 8 bases remaining between them. CDR3 protein: CASSYSAKHTEAFF. DNA of the CDR3: TGTGCCAGCAGTTACTCGGCCAAGCACACTGAAGCTTTCTTT.

The chain employs TRBV7-8 and TRBJ1-5; D remains unclear. The V end was cut by 5 bases, the J end by 6 bases, with 17 bases between. This CDR3 has 15 amino acids. CDR1 and CDR2 (germline): SGHVS, FQNEAQ. CDR3 coding DNA: TGTGCCAGCAGCCCCGGGCCCGCGGGTATTCAGCCCCAGCATTTT. The encoded protein is CASSPGPAGIQPQHF.

The chain has TRBV4-3 and TRBJ1-5; D is undetermined. The germline gives CDR1 LGHNA, CDR2 YSLEER. Trimming shortened V by 0 bases and J by 4 bases, and 7 bases separated the two germline ends. This CDR3 has 14 amino acids. The CDR3 DNA sequence: TGCGCCAGCAGCCAAGATATGGGGAATCAGCCCCAGCATTTT. Amino acid sequence: CASSQDMGNQPQHF.

The chain has TRBV3-1 (or the pseudogene TRBV3-2) and TRBJ1-1; no reliable D call. Trimming stripped 4 bases from V and 4 bases from J, with 10 bases between. CDR1 and CDR2 from the germline V gene are LGHDT and YNNKEL (reference sequence). The CDR3 loop spans 13 amino acids. CDR3 sequence: CASSPTVGTEAFF. The CDR3 DNA reads TGTGCCAGCAGCCCCACGGTAGGCACTGAAGCTTTCTTT.

This chain joins TRBV2 and TRBJ1-5; D might be TRBD1 (5 bases). The CDR3 is 12 amino acids. CDR1 SNHLY and CDR2 FYNNEI come from the germline V gene. The V and J ends lost 6 bases and 5 bases respectively, with 8 bases between them. The CDR3 DNA is TGTGCCAGCAGGACGGGGGATCAGCCCCAGCATTTT. Its protein product is CASRTGDQPQHF.

Here the CDR3 DNA reads TGTGCCAGCAGTGAGAGCGGGGGGGCTATCGAGCAGTACTTC. It yields the protein CASSESGGAIEQYF. This chain uses TRBV2 with TRBJ2-7; TRBD2 aligns across 10 bases. CDR1 and CDR2 from the germline V gene are SNHLY and FYNNEI. There are 14 residues in the CDR3. J was trimmed by 6 bases and V by 3 bases; bases with no gene match: 5.

V gene TRBV6-5 combines with J gene TRBJ1-6; D is unclear. The germline V gene has CDR1 MNHEY and CDR2 SVGAGI. CDR3 length: 14 residues. The ends were cut back, 2 bases at V and 8 bases at J, with 10 bases in the middle. CDR3 DNA: TGTGCCAGCAGTTACATGGGGTTTGATTCACCCCTCCACTTT. It is translated as CASSYMGFDSPLHF.

This clone was seen only once. This chain links TRBV5-6 with TRBJ2-3; TRBD2 matches at 12 bases. CDR3 length: 16 residues. Germline-derived CDR1 and CDR2 are SGHDT and YYEEEE. V dropped 4 bases and J dropped 5; count of bases not matched to a gene: 8. The CDR3 protein is CASSTSGGPGKDTQYF. The CDR3, as DNA: TGTGCCAGCAGCACTAGCGGGGGGCCCGGTAAAGATACGCAGTATTTT.